This T cell receptor beta chain derives from a study of siplizumab effects on memory and regulatory T cells. The CDR3 has 14 residues. The V end was cut by 1 base, the J end by 8 bases, with 14 bases between. Germline CDR1 and CDR2: MGHRA and YSYEKL. Study results and limitations: The study found naive T cells seemingly more diverse than memory cells and seemingly major alloresponse contributors.

TCRdb keeps only in-frame clones here, not all; method: immunoSEQ multiplex PCR. The data contain approximately 100,000 clones, about 91% of them singletons. As regards this clone: Antigen unknown.

The gene calls are TRBV4-1 and TRBJ1-2; maybe TRBD1 (6 bases). The receptor was isolated from a human donor in good health. The material sequenced was Tregs sorted from blood. The CDR3 DNA is TGCGCCAGCAGCCAAGGACCAGGGGAATGGGGCTACACCTTC. Amino acid sequence: CASSQGPGEWGYTF.